This TCR beta chain was identified in a study of blood T cell repertoires in COVID-19 (TCRdb year 2020). With regard to the full study: The collaborator samples originated in the United States, Italy and Spain and spanned the acute and convalescent phases of COVID-19. The samples were drawn from the first 160 participants of the ongoing ImmuneRACE study and from over 950 subjects provided by 6 global collaborators. The sample metadata nearly always contained a de-identified subject ID, COVID-19 status, age in years and sex. Where available, HLA class I and class II types were obtained from metadata supplied by the sample provider rather than from assay-based typing. Deeply sampled blood TCRbeta repertoires from subjects exposed to, actively infected with, or recovered from COVID-19 were included in the dataset. The material from the prospective study consisted of cDNA or gDNA derived from T cells, B-cell-depleted T cells, or PBMCs. The repertoires were released in a freely available public database intended as a resource for research on the immune response to SARS-CoV-2. On the study overall, not on this receptor specifically: How much clinical and demographic metadata was included differed by source and by participant, and the metadata was provided uncurated.

A word on this clone: The specificity of this receptor is unknown. The input lacks base qualities; no much larger clone sits a single base away.

At one collaborating source in Seattle, patients were enrolled during active infection and were followed longitudinally through the course of disease. Collaborating institutions collected whole blood in K2EDTA tubes following their own protocols. Collaborator samples were shipped for TCRbeta analysis as frozen whole blood, isolated PBMCs, or DNA extracted from either sample type. From its cysteine to its phenylalanine, the CDR3 spans 12 amino acids. Only CDR3 DNA remains: 36 bases, in frame from the first base. CDR1 SQVTM and CDR2 ANQGSEA are derived from the germline V gene. V loses 0 bases, J loses 3 bases, and the germline ends lie 6 bases apart. TCRbeta CDR3 regions were amplified from genomic DNA using the immunoSEQ Assay, a bias-controlled multiplex PCR. The study's own analysis went as follows. The number of nucleated cells in each sample was estimated by amplification of reference gene primers within the assay. To quantify the absolute abundance of each unique TCRbeta CDR3 rearrangement, sequence reads were collapsed and filtered. For each sample, productive Simpson clonality was calculated as the square root of Simpson's diversity index over productive rearrangements. Entries here come from immuneACCESS through TCRdb and include only in-frame sequences with V and J called. Some clones fail to appear in such tables; in the studies checked, an unresolved V gene covers under half of the shortfall, and the cause of the remainder is unknown. Clone size and the V and J calls come from that table; the DNA yielded D and trimming. The sample data list about 270,000 clones, and less than 85% of these were observed just once. The top ten clonotypes cover almost 1.5% of the sample.

The sequence came from a human donor with COVID-19, enrolled during active disease. The donor label of this sample is uncertain. Material for sequencing was peripheral blood. The receptor chain draws on TRBV29-1 and TRBJ2-7, with the D gene uncertain. In nucleotide form, the sequence is TGCAGCGTTGAAGACAGACACTACGAGCAGTACTTC. This is translated as CSVEDRHYEQYF.